This T cell receptor beta chain was sequenced in a study of regulatory T cells in long-lasting Graves disease. Overall study results and limits: Accuracy might have suffered from few samples.

This sample's time point: newly diagnosed GD, antithyroid drugs for less than 3 months. From PBMCs, RNA was extracted and then used to make the TCR library. Comment on this clonotype: Its antigen is unknown.

CDR3 regions were amplified by Arm-PCR using iRepertoire HTBI primers to build TCR beta libraries. TCRdb processed the multiplex PCR reads anew with MiXCR; each CDR3 protein has one entry. The profile shows approximately 440,000 distinct CDR3 sequences, about a sixth of them singletons. Germline lookup yields CDR1 MGHDK and CDR2 SYGVNS. V was cut by 4 bases and J by 4 bases, with 13 bases left in between. There are 14 residues in the CDR3. A further study also used this sample, focusing on T cells in Graves' hyperthyroidism and ophthalmopathy. Per that study: A lack of ophthalmopathy progression within 18 months defined stable Graves' hyperthyroidism. The HTBI primer set was used in a first-round RT-PCR of the TCR CDR3.

The chain joins TRBV25-1 to TRBJ1-2, with D tentatively TRBD1 (5 bases). This sequence originates from a man between 35 and 55 years old with Graves disease. The sequences come from peripheral blood mononuclear cells (PBMCs), collected at new diagnosis, from a patient treated with antithyroid drugs. CDR3 bases: TGTGCCAGCAGTGCACCGGGACCCCTCTATGGCTACACCTTC. Amino acid sequence: CASSAPGPLYGYTF.